This TCR beta chain originates from a study of T cells in localized non-small cell lung cancer. A note on this clone: Its antigen is as yet unknown.

Method: immunoSEQ multiplex PCR; TCRdb's copy keeps in-frame clones and lacks some. The data hold about 78,000 clones, with 70% to 90% observed a single time. Study-level results: Detection in adjacent lung was observed for a median around 55 of the top 100 tumor clones.

The TCR was taken from a man aged 40 to 69 with stage I lung adenocarcinoma. This specimen was peripheral blood, taken before any cancer treatment.

The CDR3 spells CASSQGLAGGEQYF. DNA for the CDR3: TGTGCCAGCAGCCAGGGACTAGCGGGAGGCGAGCAGTACTTC. The genes are TRBV4-2 and TRBJ2-7; 15 nucleotides align to TRBD2. The CDR3 sequence is 14 residues long. Germline V gene sequence: CDR1 LGHNA, CDR2 YNFKEQ. V lost 3 bases and J lost 6; bases outside the gene matches: 0.